The 7 T cell receptor beta chains listed next were all sequenced from one sample in a study of T cell responses to AZD1222 COVID-19 vaccine. Sequenced by immunoSEQ multiplex PCR; TCRdb stores in-frame clones only, minus some. This sample has about 170,000 clones, with 75% to 90% found just once. Sequencing was performed on peripheral blood, taken 28 days after the second dose of the MenACWY control vaccine. All receptors come from an adult who received the MenACWY meningococcal vaccine as a control.

This clone was counted a single time. The gene calls are TRBV11-2 and TRBJ1-5; a possible D gene is TRBD1 (6 bases). The V gene lost 3 bases and the J gene lost 0 bases, with 18 bases spanning the gap. The germline V gene has CDR1 SGHAT and CDR2 FQNNGV. The CDR3 sequence is 18 residues long. CDR3 DNA sequence: TGTGCCAGCAGCTTGGGCAGGGGTCTCTCCGATAGCAATCAGCCCCAGCATTTT. Its translation: CASSLGRGLSDSNQPQHF.

Only one count was recorded for this clone. V gene TRBV30 combines with J gene TRBJ2-1; D is unresolved. Looked up from germline, CDR1 is GTSNPN and CDR2 is SVGIG (reference sequence). The length of the CDR3 is 12 residues. V shed 3 bases and J shed 6 bases, with 9 bases lying between them. The CDR3 here is CAWSDAPNEQFF. CDR3 DNA: TGTGCCTGGAGCGACGCTCCCAATGAGCAGTTCTTC.

The chain uses TRBV18 and TRBJ1-5; possible D gene TRBD1, 5 bases. V dropped 2 bases and J dropped 1 base, with 12 bases sitting between them. The CDR3 runs 16 residues. Per the germline V gene, CDR1 is KGHSH and CDR2 is LQKENI. CDR3: CASSPTLGGSNQPQHF. The CDR3 DNA follows: TGTGCCAGCTCACCAACGTTGGGGGGAAGCAATCAGCCCCAGCATTTT.

The rearrangement uses TRBV9 and TRBJ2-1; 11 bases map to TRBD2. CDR3 length: 15 amino acids. Germline lookup yields CDR1 SGDLS and CDR2 YYNGEE. V gave up 0 bases and J gave up 12 bases; unmatched junction bases: 8. CDR3 amino acids: CASSVESVTSGRQFF. DNA of the CDR3: TGTGCCAGCAGCGTAGAGTCTGTAACTAGCGGGAGGCAGTTCTTC.

CDR3 residues: CASSPHFTDTQYF. Here the CDR3 DNA reads TGTGCCAGCAGCCCCCACTTCACAGATACGCAGTATTTT. The V call is TRBV5-4, the J call TRBJ2-3; D gene uncertain. Germline CDR1 reads SGHNT; CDR2 reads YYREEE (reference sequence). V was clipped by 4 bases and J by 2 bases, with 8 bases between them. This CDR3 contains 13 residues.

The CDR3 DNA sequence: TGTGCCATCAGTGAAAGAGGGAACTATGGCTACACCTTC. It codes for CAISERGNYGYTF. The chain links TRBV10-3 to TRBJ1-2; D call uncertain. Germline lookup yields CDR1 ENHRY and CDR2 SYGVKD. Trimming shortened V by 3 bases and J by 2 bases, and 7 bases separated the two germline ends. There are 13 residues in the CDR3.

V usage is TRBV19 and J usage is TRBJ2-1; D is perhaps TRBD1 or TRBD2 (5 bases each). This CDR3 is 14 amino acids long. Germline values: CDR1 LNHDA, CDR2 SQIVND (reference sequence). The ends were cut back, 4 bases at V and 15 bases at J, with 22 bases in the middle. DNA of the CDR3: TGTGCCAGTAGTACTCCGGGACGGGCTAGGCCCTGGTTCTTC. Translated, it gives CASSTPGRARPWFF.